A single T cell receptor beta chain is shown here with its context. The entry originates in a study of siplizumab effects on memory and regulatory T cells. Per individual sample, 90,000 to 100,000 TCR templates were assayed. Clones were read by immunoSEQ multiplex PCR, and TCRdb kept only the in-frame ones, dropping some. The sample carries 70,000 to 95,000 clones, over 80% recorded once. Trimming at V came to 4 bases and at J to 5 bases, leaving 10 bases not matched to a gene. The germline CDR1 and CDR2 sequences are SGHRS and YFSETQ. The CDR3 is 17 residues long. The rearrangement uses TRBV5-1 and TRBJ2-3, with 13 bases fitting TRBD2. Sequencing was done on a sample of CD4+ T cells sorted from blood. The origin of this receptor is a human donor in good health. CDR3 nucleotide sequence: TGCGCCAGCAGCCGCCAGGGACTAGCGGGGAAGATAGATACGCAGTATTTT. This gives the protein CASSRQGLAGKIDTQYF.